These 21 T cell receptor beta chains originate from one sample sequenced in a study of CD8+ T cells in alopecia areata. Following extraction, RNA underwent reverse transcription to cDNA, which served as the sequencing template. Method: immunoSEQ multiplex PCR; TCRdb's copy keeps in-frame clones and lacks some. The sample consists of under 250,000 clones, around 62% of them appearing once. The material sequenced was CD4+ T cells sorted from blood, taken at week 0. The receptors were sampled from a human donor with alopecia areata.

J is TRBJ2-1 and V is TRBV19; the D gene could be TRBD1 or TRBD2 (5 bases each). With 5 bases removed from V and 2 bases from J, the gap between germline ends came to 10 bases. Germline lookup yields CDR1 LNHDA and CDR2 SQIVND (reference sequence). The CDR3 sequence is 14 residues long. This CDR3 reads CASSPGHPYNEQFF. CDR3 nucleotide sequence: TGTGCCAGTAGTCCGGGGCACCCCTACAATGAGCAGTTCTTC.

The chain joins TRBV19 to TRBJ1-1; D not resolved. V dropped 4 bases and J dropped 4 bases, with 10 bases sitting between them. The CDR3 totals 13 residues. Germline lookup yields CDR1 LNHDA and CDR2 SQIVND (reference sequence). The CDR3 protein is CASSTGLTTEAFF. Here the CDR3 DNA reads TGTGCCAGTAGTACGGGATTAACCACTGAAGCTTTCTTT.

The V gene is TRBV2, the J gene TRBJ1-6, with D hard to call. This CDR3 comprises 10 residues. The germline V and J ends were trimmed by 5 bases and 8 bases, with 1 base remaining between them. The germline V gene encodes CDR1 SNHLY and CDR2 FYNNEI. The CDR3 DNA is TGTGCCAGCAGTTATTCACCCCTCCACTTT. This encodes CASSYSPLHF. Combining the CDR3 with reference TRBV2 and TRBJ1-6 gives the whole variable domain EPEVTQTPSHQVTQMGQEVILRCVPISNHLYFYWYRQILGQKVEFLVSFYNNEISEKSEIFDDQFSVERPDGSNFTLKIRSTKLEDSAMYFCASSYSPLHFGNGTRLTVT.

This clone was recorded a few times. This chain connects TRBV29-1 to TRBJ1-4; D is unresolved. This CDR3 is 12 amino acids long. The germline V gene has CDR1 SQVTM and CDR2 ANQGSEA. With 7 bases removed from V and 3 bases from J, the gap between germline ends came to 9 bases. Here the CDR3 reads CSAARANEKLFF. The CDR3 nucleotides are TGCAGCGCCGCCCGGGCTAATGAAAAACTGTTTTTT.

This clone was found a few times. J is TRBJ1-1 and V is TRBV4-1, with 7 bases lining up with TRBD1. V shed 1 base, J shed 4 bases, and the junction held 6 bases outside the gene matches. Germline values: CDR1 MGHRA, CDR2 YSYEKL. There are 15 residues in the CDR3. The CDR3 region is CASSQGRQGSTEAFF. The CDR3 region has the DNA TGCGCCAGCAGCCAAGGACGACAGGGAAGCACTGAAGCTTTCTTT.

V and J are TRBV7-2 and TRBJ1-5; no clear D. There are 14 residues in the CDR3. Trimming took off 3 bases at V and 5 bases at J, with 11 bases between the two ends. Germline V CDR1 and CDR2: SGHTA, FQGNSA. The CDR3 bases are TGTGCCAGCAGCTTGGGCAGCTCGTATCAGCCCCAGCATTTT. It yields the protein CASSLGSSYQPQHF. Filled out from reference TRBV7-2 and TRBJ1-5, the complete variable domain reads GAGVSQSPSNKVTEKGKDVELRCDPISGHTALYWYRQSLGQGLEFLIYFQGNSAPDKSGLPSDRFSAERTGGSVSTLTIQRTQQEDSAVYLCASSLGSSYQPQHFGDGTRLSIL.

V usage is TRBV11-2 and J usage is TRBJ2-1, with 10 bases that match TRBD2. Losses at the gene ends were 3 bases for V and 8 bases for J; bases not matched to a gene: 7. The CDR3 runs 15 residues. Germline V gene sequence: CDR1 SGHAT, CDR2 FQNNGV. The CDR3 is CASSFRLAGIDEQFF. DNA for the CDR3: TGTGCCAGCAGCTTTCGACTAGCGGGCATCGATGAGCAGTTCTTC.

The CDR3 nucleotides are TGCAGCGTGGCTGGGACAGGGGGCACTGAAGCTTTCTTT. It is translated as CSVAGTGGTEAFF. J is TRBJ1-1 and V is TRBV29-1, with 11 positions matching TRBD1. Trimming removed 6 bases from V and 4 bases from J; junction bases left unmatched: 4. Germline CDR1 reads SQVTM; CDR2 reads ANQGSEA. The CDR3 length is 13 residues.

This clone appeared once. The chain combines TRBV5-1 with TRBJ1-1; no definite D call. Germline loops: CDR1 SGHRS, CDR2 YFSETQ. The CDR3 runs 13 residues. Trimming removed 3 bases at V and 0 bases at J, with 6 bases between. The CDR3 DNA is TGCGCCAGCAGCTACCAGGTGAACACTGAAGCTTTCTTT. It translates to CASSYQVNTEAFF.

This chain links TRBV18 with TRBJ2-7, with D tentatively TRBD2 (6 bases). This CDR3 has 13 amino acids. From germline, CDR1 is KGHSH and CDR2 LQKENI. Trimming cost V 2 bases and J 6 bases, with 11 bases left between them. The CDR3 DNA is TGTGCCAGCTCACCAGGGCGGGACTCCGAGCAGTACTTC. It yields the protein CASSPGRDSEQYF.

There are a few counts of this clone. The J gene is TRBJ2-3, the V gene TRBV11-2; TRBD2 matches 7 bases. Germline loops: CDR1 SGHAT, CDR2 FQNNGV. The CDR3 contains 16 residues. The trim removed 5 bases at V and 1 base at J, leaving 9 bases unmatched. The CDR3 loop reads CASSPLLARGTDTQYF. DNA of the CDR3: TGTGCCAGCAGCCCCCTACTAGCGCGGGGCACAGATACGCAGTATTTT.

This chain links TRBV29-1 with TRBJ2-5, with D unclear. Deletions cut 0 bases from V and 1 base from J, with 6 bases between. The CDR3 totals 13 residues. The V gene's germline CDR1 is SQVTM and CDR2 ANQGSEA. Here the CDR3 reads CSVEEHIQETQYF. The CDR3 region has the DNA TGCAGCGTTGAAGAGCACATCCAAGAGACCCAGTACTTC.

This clone was counted only a few times. CDR3: CASSQASGLAGYNEQFF. The CDR3, as DNA: TGCGCCAGCAGCCAAGCCTCGGGGCTAGCGGGGTACAATGAGCAGTTCTTC. The V and J genes are TRBV4-1 and TRBJ2-1; TRBD2 agrees at 9 bases. The CDR3 loop spans 17 amino acids. V was pared by 1 base and J by 4 bases, with 8 bases of the junction left unmatched. In germline, CDR1 is MGHRA, CDR2 YSYEKL.

This clone was detected only once. In DNA form, the CDR3 reads TGTGCCAGCAGCGAGACAGGGAAGAAATCCTACGAGCAGTACTTC. Translating it yields CASSETGKKSYEQYF. The genes are TRBV7-9 and TRBJ2-7; TRBD1 matches at 7 bases. Germline assignment: CDR1 SEHNR and CDR2 FQNEAQ (reference sequence). CDR3 length: 15 amino acids. V trimming: 5 bases; J trimming: 1 base; junction bases outside the gene matches: 8.

The V and J genes are TRBV29-1 and TRBJ2-7; no clear D gene. The CDR3 loop spans 14 amino acids. V was pared by 6 bases and J by 1 base, with 16 bases between. Germline assignment: CDR1 SQVTM and CDR2 ANQGSEA. The CDR3, as DNA: TGCAGCGTCCTGGACGTAGCCCGATCCTACGAGCAGTACTTC. Translated, it gives CSVLDVARSYEQYF.

The chain is built from TRBV20-1 and TRBJ2-1, with D uncertain. The CDR3 is 11 amino acids. Trimming pared 5 bases from V and 8 bases from J, leaving 10 bases between. In germline, CDR1 is DFQATT, CDR2 SNEGSKA (reference sequence). Here the CDR3 reads CSAGQVYEQFF. The CDR3 DNA follows: TGCAGTGCTGGGCAGGTTTATGAGCAGTTCTTC.

CDR3 DNA sequence: TGTGCCAGCAGCTTAGCGGGACAGGGGGAAAAACTGTTTTTT. This sequence encodes CASSLAGQGEKLFF. The chain joins TRBV7-9 to TRBJ1-4; 10 bases align to TRBD1. CDR3 length: 14 residues. Unmatched junction bases numbered 0, after V lost 0 bases and J lost 8 bases. Per germline, CDR1 SEHNR and CDR2 FQNEAQ (reference sequence).

The V call is TRBV5-6, the J call TRBJ2-5, with D uncertain. The CDR3 is 12 amino acids. Germline V gene lookup returns CDR1 SGHDT and CDR2 YYEEEE. The ends were cut back, 0 bases at V and 10 bases at J, with 10 bases in the middle. CDR3 bases: TGTGCCAGCAGCTTGGCCAGGTTGAACCAGTACTTC. Translation: CASSLARLNQYF.

The chain couples TRBV4-2 to TRBJ2-7, with 7 bases identical to TRBD2. The junction had 10 bases not matched to a gene; V was cut back by 1 base and J by 1 base. CDR1 is LGHNA and CDR2 is YNFKEQ in the germline V gene. The CDR3 has 17 residues. The CDR3 sequence: CASSQGAGGGLSYEQYF. CDR3 in DNA: TGTGCCAGCAGCCAAGGGGCGGGCGGGGGTTTGTCCTACGAGCAGTACTTC.

To note about this clone: This may arise from a read error, as a much more abundant clone is one base away. The chain employs TRBV10-2 and TRBJ1-1, with 9 bases that match TRBD1. This CDR3 contains 14 residues. CDR1 is WSHSY and CDR2 is SAAADI in the germline V gene. The CDR3 bases are TGCGCCAGCAGCCGGGACAGGGCGAACGCTGAAGCTTTCTTT. Translating gives CASSRDRANAEAFF.

This chain uses TRBV5-4 with TRBJ2-2; 8 nucleotides agree with TRBD2. The CDR3 extends over 14 amino acids. The V segment lost 6 bases and the J segment 5 bases; nucleotides outside the gene matches: 6. The germline V gene encodes CDR1 SGHNT and CDR2 YYREEE (reference sequence). The CDR3 DNA reads TGTGCCAGCACCCGGCGCGGGGGGACCGGGGAGCTGTTTTTT. It yields the protein CASTRRGGTGELFF.